Listed here is a single TCR beta chain. Its antigen is undetermined. This entry comes from a study of T cell responses to AZD1222 COVID-19 vaccine. Overall study: Second-dose recipients at about 4 or about 12 weeks were treated as one pooled group.

Findings and caveats of the study: Variant regions that are unmutated are reportedly the target of nearly half of spike-specific TCRs. In all cases, repertoires were sampled only after the peak T cell response. White British ancestry dominated among donors, who included more females, and clonal diversity was possibly underestimated.

Libraries were prepared by immunoSEQ multiplex PCR; TCRdb keeps only in-frame clonotypes and omits some of them. The table lists more than 70,000 clones, 87% of them singletons, with approximately 1.4% in the top ten. The ends were cut back, 0 bases at V and 7 bases at J, with 27 bases in the middle. This CDR3 comprises 19 residues. CDR1 and CDR2 from the germline V gene are LNHNV and YYDKDF (reference sequence). Sequencing used peripheral blood, obtained on day 0 of AZD1222 vaccination. The V and J genes are TRBV15 and TRBJ1-2; tentatively, D is TRBD1 (5 bases). The receptor's source is an adult in good health. This chain's CDR3 is CATSRERVRETIQPGGYTF. The CDR3 DNA is TGTGCCACCAGCAGAGAGCGAGTCAGGGAGACAATCCAACCTGGTGGCTACACCTTC.